Below, 15 T cell receptor beta chains from the same sample are listed, as sequenced in a study of blood T cell repertoires in COVID-19. This table comes from immunoSEQ multiplex PCR, and its TCRdb copy is limited to in-frame clones, with some not included. This sample carries 150,000 to 200,000 clones, 70% to 85% of them seen once, and the ten largest clones take 22%. Sequencing was performed on peripheral blood. These receptors originate from a woman aged 80 or over with acute or convalescent COVID-19.

The chain uses TRBV5-1 and TRBJ1-2, with TRBD1 as a possible D gene (5 bases). CDR3 length: 13 amino acids. CDR1 and CDR2 from the germline V gene are SGHRS and YFSETQ. V was pared by 4 bases and J by 4 bases, with 11 bases between. DNA for the CDR3: TGCGCCAGCAGCCTCAGGGATGGCTATGGCTACACCTTC. Its translation: CASSLRDGYGYTF.

V usage is TRBV2 and J usage is TRBJ2-7; 11 bases are shared with TRBD1. After removal of 4 bases from V and 4 bases from J, the junction contained 6 bases not matched to a gene. CDR3 length: 15 amino acids. The germline V gene has CDR1 SNHLY and CDR2 FYNNEI. The CDR3 loop is CASSGPGQGVYEQYF. CDR3 in DNA: TGTGCCAGCAGTGGCCCGGGACAGGGGGTATACGAGCAGTACTTC.

This clone was seen only a few times. This rearrangement joins TRBV6-2 or TRBV6-3 to TRBJ2-7; 9 nucleotides agree with TRBD2. Germline V gene data show CDR1 as MNHEY and CDR2 as SVGEGT. The trim removed 0 bases at V and 5 bases at J, leaving 2 bases unmatched. This CDR3 comprises 14 residues. Written as DNA, the CDR3 is TGTGCCAGCAGTTACTCCGGCGGGAGGGACGAGCAGTACTTC. This gives the protein CASSYSGGRDEQYF.

This chain connects TRBV18 to TRBJ1-1; D unresolved. The CDR3 length is 16 residues. Germline-derived CDR1 and CDR2 are KGHSH and LQKENI. V was cut by 0 bases and J by 1 base, with 12 bases left in between. The CDR3, as DNA: TGTGCCAGCTCACCACCCCGAGTGCATGGGAACACTGAAGCTTTCTTT. It is translated as CASSPPRVHGNTEAFF.

The chain is built from TRBV9 and TRBJ2-2; D ambiguous. V was clipped by 6 bases and J by 5 bases, with 11 bases between them. Germline CDR1 SGDLS, CDR2 YYNGEE. CDR3 length: 13 amino acids. As DNA, the CDR3 is TGTGCCAGCACCTCCCGCAGTACCGGGGAGCTGTTTTTT. Translated, it gives CASTSRSTGELFF.

V and J are TRBV3-1 (or the pseudogene TRBV3-2) and TRBJ1-1; TRBD1 matches 9 bases. There are 16 residues in the CDR3. Trimming at V came to 4 bases and at J to 2 bases, leaving 8 bases not matched to a gene. The germline V gene has CDR1 LGHDT and CDR2 YNNKEL (reference sequence). CDR3 protein: CASSPLRDRANTEAFF. CDR3 DNA sequence: TGTGCCAGCAGCCCCCTGAGGGACAGGGCTAACACTGAAGCTTTCTTT.

J is TRBJ2-4 and V is TRBV19; 13 bases agree with TRBD2. The CDR3 runs 22 residues. J gave up 0 bases and V 5 bases, and 19 bases lay outside the gene matches. The germline gives CDR1 LNHDA, CDR2 SQIVND (reference sequence). Written as DNA, the CDR3 is TGTGCCAGTAGTTTGCTCGCTACCGGGACTAGCGGGAATCGGGGAGCCAAAAACATTCAGTACTTC. Translation gives CASSLLATGTSGNRGAKNIQYF.

The V call is TRBV14, the J call TRBJ1-6; no definite D call. Germline lookup yields CDR1 SGHDN and CDR2 FVKESK. The V and J ends lost 1 base and 0 bases respectively, with 7 bases between them. This CDR3 contains 16 residues. The CDR3 DNA reads TGTGCCAGCAGCCAAGGAGGGAGCTCCTATAATTCACCCCTCCACTTT. Its protein product is CASSQGGSSYNSPLHF.

The rearrangement uses TRBV29-1 and TRBJ2-5; TRBD1 aligns across 12 bases. Germline CDR1 is SQVTM and CDR2 is ANQGSEA. V shed 4 bases, J shed 5 bases, and the junction held 5 bases outside the gene matches. This CDR3 has 14 amino acids. The CDR3 DNA follows: TGCAGCGTTGGGAGGGACAGGGGGCGGGAGACCCAGTACTTC. This codes for CSVGRDRGRETQYF.

J is TRBJ2-1 and V is TRBV27; 10 bases fit TRBD2. V was pared by 5 bases and J by 4 bases, with 5 bases of the junction left unmatched. This CDR3 contains 15 residues. Looked up from germline, CDR1 is MNHEY and CDR2 is SMNVEV (reference sequence). In DNA, the CDR3 is TGTGCCAGCAGTCTTGGACTAGCGGCTTACAATGAGCAGTTCTTC. This codes for CASSLGLAAYNEQFF.

This clone was seen just once. The genes are TRBV19 and TRBJ1-5; 8 nucleotides line up with TRBD1. CDR3 length: 14 residues. Trimming took 9 bases from V and 1 from J; bases not matched to a gene: 5. Germline loops: CDR1 LNHDA, CDR2 SQIVND (reference sequence). Written as DNA, the CDR3 is TGTGCCAGCGCCTGGACAGGGAGCAATCAGCCCCAGCATTTT. Amino acid sequence: CASAWTGSNQPQHF.

This clone appeared a single time. The chain combines TRBV6-5 with TRBJ1-2; D unclear. CDR1 and CDR2 (germline): MNHEY, SVGAGI. Trimming took off 0 bases at V and 5 bases at J, with 7 bases between the two ends. This CDR3 region has 13 residues. In nucleotides, the CDR3 is TGTGCCAGCAGTTACTCGCGGGATTATGGCTACACCTTC. This encodes CASSYSRDYGYTF.

This chain uses TRBV6-5 with TRBJ2-7, with 8 bases fitting TRBD2. There are 13 residues in the CDR3. Germline CDR1 MNHEY, CDR2 SVGAGI. With 8 bases clipped from V and 5 bases from J, the junction kept 8 bases outside the gene matches. The CDR3 sequence is CASRRGGQDEQYF. The CDR3 DNA is TGTGCCAGCCGCCGGGGGGGCCAGGACGAGCAGTACTTC.

The chain carries TRBV3-1 (or the pseudogene TRBV3-2) and TRBJ2-1; no firm D call. The CDR3 spans 13 residues. CDR1 LGHDT and CDR2 YNNKEL come from the germline V gene (reference sequence). Trimming stripped 2 bases from V and 13 bases from J, with 15 bases between. The CDR3 spells CASSQNSFAPQFF. The DNA of the CDR3 is TGTGCCAGCAGCCAAAACTCCTTTGCCCCCCAGTTCTTC.

The CDR3: CASSLDRNTEAFF. Written as DNA, the CDR3 is TGTGCCAGCAGCTTAGACAGGAACACTGAAGCTTTCTTT. The chain joins TRBV11-2 to TRBJ1-1; no reliable D call. CDR3 length: 13 residues. With 0 bases removed from V and 1 base from J, the gap between germline ends came to 3 bases. Germline V gene lookup returns CDR1 SGHAT and CDR2 FQNNGV.